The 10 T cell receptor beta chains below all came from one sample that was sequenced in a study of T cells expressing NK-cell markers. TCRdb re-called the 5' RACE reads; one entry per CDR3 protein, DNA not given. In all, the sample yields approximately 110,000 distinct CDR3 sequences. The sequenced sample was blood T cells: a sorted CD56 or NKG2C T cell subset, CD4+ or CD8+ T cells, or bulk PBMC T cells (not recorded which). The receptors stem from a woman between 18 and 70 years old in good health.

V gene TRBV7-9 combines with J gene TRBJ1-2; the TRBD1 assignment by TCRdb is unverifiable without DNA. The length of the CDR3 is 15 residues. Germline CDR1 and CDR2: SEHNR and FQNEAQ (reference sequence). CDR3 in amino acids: CASSLGGQGEYGYTF.

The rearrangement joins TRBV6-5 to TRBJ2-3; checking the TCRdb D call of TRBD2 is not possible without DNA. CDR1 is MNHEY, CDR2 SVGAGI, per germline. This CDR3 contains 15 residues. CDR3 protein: CASSYWGPGTDTQYF.

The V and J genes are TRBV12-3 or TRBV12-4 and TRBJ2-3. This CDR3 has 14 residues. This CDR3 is CASSNGFFTDTQYF.

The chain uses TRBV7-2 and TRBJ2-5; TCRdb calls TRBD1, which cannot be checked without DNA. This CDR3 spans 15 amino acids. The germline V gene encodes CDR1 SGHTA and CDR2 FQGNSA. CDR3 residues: CASSVYRGLRETQYF.

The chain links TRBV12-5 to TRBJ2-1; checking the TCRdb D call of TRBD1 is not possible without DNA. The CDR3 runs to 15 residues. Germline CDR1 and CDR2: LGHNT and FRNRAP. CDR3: CASGLGQGANNEQFF.

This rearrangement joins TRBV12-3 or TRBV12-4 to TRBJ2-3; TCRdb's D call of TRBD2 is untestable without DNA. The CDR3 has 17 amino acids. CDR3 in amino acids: CASTPLLAGGPGDTQYF.

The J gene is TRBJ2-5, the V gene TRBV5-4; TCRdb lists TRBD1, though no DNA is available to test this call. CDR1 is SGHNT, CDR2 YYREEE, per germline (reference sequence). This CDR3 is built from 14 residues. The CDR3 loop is CASSLVDNQETQYF.

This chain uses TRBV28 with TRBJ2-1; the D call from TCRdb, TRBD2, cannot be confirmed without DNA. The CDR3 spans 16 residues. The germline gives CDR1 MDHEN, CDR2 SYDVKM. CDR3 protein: CASSPQTSGYYNEQFF.

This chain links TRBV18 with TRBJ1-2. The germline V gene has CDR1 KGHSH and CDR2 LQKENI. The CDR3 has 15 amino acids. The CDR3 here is CASSRTERPSDGYTF.

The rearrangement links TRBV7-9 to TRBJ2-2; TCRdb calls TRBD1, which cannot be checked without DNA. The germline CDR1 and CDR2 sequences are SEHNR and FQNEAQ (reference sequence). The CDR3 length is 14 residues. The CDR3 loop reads CASSSDRGAGELFF.